Described below is a single T cell receptor (beta chain) sequence and its context. No antigen is known for it. This specimen comes from a study of blood T cells in healthy people across ages. Study-level results: Naive T cell percentage strongly correlated with TCR beta diversity.

At least 6.5 million PBMCs were isolated per sample. With each sample, at least 6 micrograms of total RNA were extracted. It was with a sample-barcoded 5' primer and a J-beta primer mix that a second PCR of roughly 7 to 12 cycles was run. TCRdb re-called the 5' RACE reads with MiXCR, one entry per CDR3 protein. The data contain about 1,400,000 distinct CDR3 sequences, 42% of them singletons. V dropped 1 base and J dropped 0 bases, with 10 bases sitting between them. Germline-derived CDR1 and CDR2 are DFQATT and SNEGSKA (reference sequence). The CDR3 is 15 amino acids. The specimen sequenced was blood. V is TRBV20-1 and J is TRBJ2-1, with D possibly matching TRBD2 (5 bases). The sequence was collected from a woman between 18 and 29 years old in good health. The CDR3 loop is CSARAEASSYNEQFF. CDR3 DNA sequence: TGCAGTGCTAGAGCGGAGGCGAGCTCCTACAATGAGCAGTTCTTC.